Shown below are 13 T cell receptor beta chains from a single sample sequenced in a study of cytomegalovirus exposure and HLA in healthy donors. PCR was performed using 60 Vbeta and 13 Jbeta primers. Assay used: immunoSEQ multiplex PCR; TCRdb lists only in-frame clones, some missing. The repertoire holds 120,000 or so clones, with around 80% as singletons. The sequenced sample consisted of PBMCs. These TCRs come from a female donor in good health and CMV-seronegative.

About this clone itself: Other DNA sequences in the sample encode the same CDR3. The chain recombines TRBV19 with TRBJ2-7; D possibly corresponds to TRBD2 (6 bases). Germline V lookup: CDR1 LNHDA, CDR2 SQIVND (reference sequence). V was shortened by 2 bases and J by 6 bases, with 11 bases between the two germline ends. The CDR3 loop spans 13 amino acids. The CDR3 region is CASSITSSGEQYF. In DNA form, the CDR3 reads TGTGCCAGTAGTATAACTAGCTCAGGCGAGCAGTACTTC.

This sequence joins TRBV5-4 and TRBJ1-2; TRBD1 matches 7 bases. Germline-derived CDR1 and CDR2 are SGHNT and YYREEE (reference sequence). The CDR3 is made up of 15 amino acids. Trimming cost V 0 bases and J 4 bases; bases outside gene matches: 6. CDR3 DNA: TGTGCCAGCAGCTTGGCCCAGGGGGTTTCCTATGGCTACACCTTC. This translates into CASSLAQGVSYGYTF.

V and J are TRBV21-1 and TRBJ1-5. TRBV21-1 is annotated as a pseudogene. CDR3 size: 19 residues. The CDR3 loop is CASSKAKGGPYYSNQPQHF. In DNA form, the CDR3 reads TGTGCCAGCAGCAAAGCCAAGGGGGGGCCCTATTATAGCAATCAGCCCCAGCATTTT.

This rearrangement joins TRBV4-1 to TRBJ1-2, with a weak D call TRBD1 (6 bases). Trimming stripped 4 bases from V and 2 bases from J, with 14 bases between. The CDR3 covers 15 residues. Germline CDR1 MGHRA, CDR2 YSYEKL. CDR3 residues: CASSPEDTGNYGYTF. The CDR3 nucleotides read TGCGCCAGCAGCCCTGAGGACACAGGGAACTATGGCTACACCTTC.

The chain joins TRBV27 to TRBJ2-2, with 10 bases fitting TRBD1. V was clipped by 5 bases and J by 4 bases; unmatched bases: 7. CDR3 length: 16 residues. CDR1 and CDR2 from the germline V gene are MNHEY and SMNVEV (reference sequence). The CDR3 DNA is TGTGCCAGCAGTCCGACAGGGGGCTTGGGCACCGGGGAGCTGTTTTTT. Amino acids: CASSPTGGLGTGELFF.

The chain uses TRBV5-1 and TRBJ2-1; the match to TRBD1 covers 11 bases. Looked up from germline, CDR1 is SGHRS and CDR2 is YFSETQ. CDR3 length equals 15 residues. Unmatched junction bases numbered 5, after V lost 4 bases and J lost 5 bases. CDR3 DNA: TGCGCCAGCAGCCCGGGACAGGGGGTCAACAATGAGCAGTTCTTC. Amino acids: CASSPGQGVNNEQFF.

This chain uses TRBV28 with TRBJ2-1; tentatively, D is TRBD2 (5 bases). This CDR3 region has 15 residues. Germline CDR1 and CDR2: MDHEN and SYDVKM. With 8 bases removed from V and 0 bases from J, the gap between germline ends came to 14 bases. The CDR3 region has the DNA TGTGCCAGCCTGCTAGCCTCGAACTCCTACAATGAGCAGTTCTTC. It specifies CASLLASNSYNEQFF. Filled out from reference TRBV28 and TRBJ2-1, the complete variable domain reads DVKVTQSSRYLVKRTGEKVFLECVQDMDHENMFWYRQDPGLGLRLIYFSYDVKMKEKGDIPEGYSVSREKKERFSLILESASTNQTSMYLCASLLASNSYNEQFFGPGTRLTVL.

The chain has TRBV19 and TRBJ2-1; 15 nucleotides align to TRBD2. The J segment lost 6 bases and the V segment lost 6 bases, leaving 3 bases of the junction unmatched. CDR3 size: 15 residues. The germline V gene has CDR1 LNHDA and CDR2 SQIVND (reference sequence). The CDR3 DNA follows: TGTGCCAGTAGCAGGACTAGCGGGAGGGCCAATGAGCAGTTCTTC. It translates to CASSRTSGRANEQFF. Full variable domain (missing parts from reference TRBV19 and TRBJ2-1): DGGITQSPKYLFRKEGQNVTLSCEQNLNHDAMYWYRQDPGQGLRLIYYSQIVNDFQKGDIAEGYSVSREKKESFPLTVTSAQKNPTAFYLCASSRTSGRANEQFFGPGTRLTVL.

The chain is built from TRBV6-1 and TRBJ2-7; TRBD1 is a possible D gene (5 bases). Germline assignment: CDR1 MNHNS and CDR2 SASEGT. The CDR3 loop spans 14 amino acids. The V end lost 8 bases, the J end lost 6 bases, and 20 bases lay between the germline ends. The CDR3, as DNA: TGTGCCAGCGATCTGTCAGGGATGGGTGGCGAGCAGTACTTC. Amino acid sequence: CASDLSGMGGEQYF.

DNA for the CDR3: TGTGCCATCAGGACGGGGACATTCGGGACTGAAGCTTTCTTT. Protein: CAIRTGTFGTEAFF. This chain uses TRBV10-3 with TRBJ1-1; the D gene is possibly TRBD1 (6 bases). Germline loops: CDR1 ENHRY, CDR2 SYGVKD. This CDR3 region has 14 residues. The V and J ends lost 6 bases and 5 bases respectively, with 16 bases between them.

The chain recombines TRBV27 with TRBJ1-2; TRBD1 might be the D (6 bases). Trimming removed 5 bases from V and 3 bases from J, with 7 bases in between. Germline loops: CDR1 MNHEY, CDR2 SMNVEV (reference sequence). This CDR3 contains 12 residues. Here the CDR3 DNA reads TGTGCCAGCAGTACAGGGTACTATGGCTACACCTTC. This codes for CASSTGYYGYTF.

The rearrangement links TRBV6-1 to TRBJ1-2; D is possibly TRBD1 (5 bases). V lost 4 bases and J 2 bases, leaving 14 bases between the germline ends. This CDR3 region has 15 residues. Germline loops: CDR1 MNHNS, CDR2 SASEGT. Here the CDR3 DNA reads TGTGCCAGCAGTGGTAACAGGCCAGGGAACTATGGCTACACCTTC. Translation: CASSGNRPGNYGYTF.

This chain links TRBV20-1 with TRBJ2-7; D possibly corresponds to TRBD1 (5 bases). This CDR3 comprises 11 residues. Germline assignment: CDR1 DFQATT and CDR2 SNEGSKA (reference sequence). V lost 4 bases and J 2 bases, leaving 6 bases between the germline ends. The CDR3 is CSATRAYEQYF. CDR3 nucleotide sequence: TGCAGTGCTACCAGGGCCTACGAGCAGTACTTC.